One sample yielded the 32 T cell receptor beta chains listed below, sequenced in a study of T cell repertoires in cytomegalovirus infection. These receptors have no known antigen. TCRdb reprocessed the reads via MiXCR and lists one record per CDR3 protein. The sample holds roughly 49,000 distinct CDR3 sequences, about a fifth seen once. Sequencing was performed on CD8+ T cells from cultured PBMCs, taken from culture after CMV antigen stimulation. The receptor set was obtained from a human donor in good health (CMV status not recorded). Some clones in this sample may be carry-over from other donors' samples.

This clonotype was seen a handful of times. The J gene is TRBJ1-5, the V gene TRBV19; the match to TRBD1 covers 8 bases. This CDR3 is 15 amino acids long. J gave up 2 bases and V 6 bases, and 6 bases lay outside the gene matches. CDR1 and CDR2 (germline): LNHDA, SQIVND (reference sequence). The CDR3, as DNA: TGTGCCAGTAGGATACAGGGGGTAGGCAATCAGCCCCAGCATTTT. Translation: CASRIQGVGNQPQHF.

V is TRBV6-6 and J is TRBJ1-2; TRBD1 matches 10 bases. The ends lost 7 bases at V and 3 bases at J; junction bases unmatched: 14. CDR1 is MNHNY and CDR2 is SVGAGI in the germline V gene (reference sequence). The CDR3 is made up of 17 amino acids. This chain's CDR3 is CASNQPGQGPMDYGYTF. In DNA form, the CDR3 reads TGTGCCAGCAATCAACCGGGACAGGGGCCCATGGACTATGGCTACACCTTC.

This clonotype was observed a handful of times. The chain employs TRBV7-2 and TRBJ1-1; a weak D match, TRBD1 (6 bases). Germline V gene data show CDR1 as SGHTA and CDR2 as FQGNSA. V was shortened by 5 bases and J by 8 bases, with 12 bases between the two germline ends. This CDR3 is built from 12 residues. Here the CDR3 reads CASSPGGLEAFF. For the CDR3, the DNA is TGTGCCAGCAGCCCCGGGGGCTTAGAAGCTTTCTTT.

This clonotype was seen a handful of times. The chain carries TRBV15 and TRBJ2-3; maybe TRBD2 (5 bases). The V end was cut by 3 bases, the J end by 3 bases, with 10 bases between. The V gene's germline CDR1 is LNHNV and CDR2 YYDKDF (reference sequence). CDR3 length: 14 amino acids. The DNA of the CDR3 is TGTGCCACCAGCAGCGGTCTAGCAACAGATACGCAGTATTTT. Its translation is CATSSGLATDTQYF.

This sequence joins TRBV7-9 and TRBJ2-1, with a tentative D call TRBD1 (5 bases). Trimming took 5 bases from V and 6 from J, leaving 17 bases between them. Germline CDR1 and CDR2: SEHNR and FQNEAQ (reference sequence). CDR3 length: 15 residues. CDR3 residues: CASSPPDSQINEQFF. The CDR3 DNA sequence: TGTGCCAGCAGCCCTCCAGACAGTCAAATCAATGAGCAGTTCTTC.

This clonotype has a handful of counts. The chain couples TRBV9 to TRBJ1-6; D gene uncertain. The V and J ends lost 0 bases and 9 bases respectively, with 13 bases between them. The germline gives CDR1 SGDLS, CDR2 YYNGEE. The CDR3 contains 15 residues. CDR3 in DNA: TGTGCCAGCAGCGTAGGGGAAGCCCCTGGTTCACCCCTCCACTTT. It encodes CASSVGEAPGSPLHF.

The chain uses TRBV10-3 and TRBJ2-1; TRBD2 matches at 16 bases. V gave up 11 bases and J gave up 5 bases; unmatched junction bases: 15. The CDR3 is 18 residues long. Germline lookup yields CDR1 ENHRY and CDR2 SYGVKD. The CDR3 DNA follows: TGTGCCGTCGGAGACGGGACTAGCGGGGGGGCCGTTCACAATGAGCAGTTCTTC. It codes for CAVGDGTSGGAVHNEQFF.

The chain is built from TRBV19 and TRBJ2-7; no firm D call. The CDR3 totals 13 residues. Trimming cost V 0 bases and J 6 bases, with 9 bases left between them. Germline V gene lookup returns CDR1 LNHDA and CDR2 SQIVND (reference sequence). This CDR3 reads CASSIEPGGEQYF. DNA of the CDR3: TGTGCCAGTAGTATAGAGCCCGGCGGCGAGCAGTACTTC. Variable domain in full (rest from reference TRBV19 and TRBJ2-7): DGGITQSPKYLFRKEGQNVTLSCEQNLNHDAMYWYRQDPGQGLRLIYYSQIVNDFQKGDIAEGYSVSREKKESFPLTVTSAQKNPTAFYLCASSIEPGGEQYFGPGTRLTVT.

V and J are TRBV6-2 or TRBV6-3 and TRBJ2-7; 9 nucleotides line up with TRBD1. This CDR3 is built from 15 residues. Germline assignment: CDR1 MNHEY and CDR2 SVGEGT. With 2 bases clipped from V and 7 bases from J, the junction kept 9 bases outside the gene matches. CDR3 residues: CASSYNLGQGEEQYF. CDR3 sequence (DNA): TGTGCCAGCAGTTACAACTTGGGACAGGGCGAAGAGCAGTACTTC.

This clonotype was seen a handful of times. The chain couples TRBV27 to TRBJ2-3; the match to TRBD1 covers 7 bases. This CDR3 has 16 amino acids. Germline assignment: CDR1 MNHEY and CDR2 SMNVEV (reference sequence). The J segment lost 0 bases and the V segment lost 5 bases, leaving 8 bases of the junction unmatched. DNA of the CDR3: TGTGCCAGCAGTCCCGGGGACAGCACTAGCACAGATACGCAGTATTTT. It specifies CASSPGDSTSTDTQYF.

This chain connects TRBV7-2 to TRBJ2-5; no reliable D call. V lost 5 bases, J lost 7 bases, and 14 bases lay in between. This CDR3 is built from 13 residues. Germline V gene sequence: CDR1 SGHTA, CDR2 FQGNSA. CDR3 sequence (DNA): TGTGCCAGCAGCCCGACTGGCCCACGGACCCAGTACTTC. Protein product: CASSPTGPRTQYF.

The genes are TRBV6-2 or TRBV6-3 and TRBJ2-1; TRBD2 is a possible D gene (6 bases). V dropped 4 bases and J dropped 7 bases, with 17 bases sitting between them. Germline V gene lookup returns CDR1 MNHEY and CDR2 SVGEGT. The CDR3 sequence is 15 residues long. This chain's CDR3 is CASSSSSSERNEQFF. Written as DNA, the CDR3 is TGTGCCAGCAGTTCCTCCTCTAGCGAGAGAAATGAGCAGTTCTTC.

The chain combines TRBV7-6 with TRBJ2-7; 8 bases are a match to TRBD1. CDR1 SGHVS and CDR2 FNYEAQ come from the germline V gene. V shed 4 bases and J 2 bases; nucleotides not matched to a gene: 7. The CDR3 has 15 residues. CDR3 DNA: TGTGCCAGCAGCTCTCGACAGGGGTTAGCCTACGAGCAGTACTTC. Its translation: CASSSRQGLAYEQYF.

This clonotype was counted only a few times. This chain connects TRBV27 to TRBJ2-1, with D tentatively TRBD1 (6 bases). The CDR3 has 13 amino acids. CDR1 and CDR2 (germline): MNHEY, SMNVEV (reference sequence). V lost 4 bases, J lost 4 bases, and 8 bases lay in between. The CDR3, as DNA: TGTGCCAGCAGTTCTCAGGGGTACAATGAGCAGTTCTTC. Residues: CASSSQGYNEQFF.

V and J are TRBV7-9 and TRBJ1-1; D gene unclear. Deletions cut 3 bases from V and 3 bases from J, with 11 bases between. Germline V CDR1 and CDR2: SEHNR, FQNEAQ (reference sequence). CDR3 size: 14 residues. CDR3: CASSFISGDTEAFF. As DNA, the CDR3 is TGTGCCAGCAGCTTTATTTCTGGGGACACTGAAGCTTTCTTT.

The chain joins TRBV7-6 to TRBJ2-1; unclear D gene. The V gene lost 2 bases and the J gene lost 3 bases, with 8 bases spanning the gap. CDR1 and CDR2 (germline): SGHVS, FNYEAQ. The CDR3 is 14 amino acids. CDR3 coding DNA: TGTGCCAGCAGCTTACAGTTCGGCTACAATGAGCAGTTCTTC. It specifies CASSLQFGYNEQFF.

This clonotype was seen a handful of times. The J gene is TRBJ1-5, the V gene TRBV7-9; D not certain. The CDR3 has 12 residues. The germline gives CDR1 SEHNR, CDR2 FQNEAQ (reference sequence). V was trimmed by 7 bases and J by 8 bases, leaving 12 bases between them. The CDR3 region has the DNA TGTGCCAGCACCCGGGGAAAGGAGCCCCAGCATTTT. Translation: CASTRGKEPQHF. The whole variable domain, remainder taken from reference TRBV7-9 and TRBJ1-5, is DTGVSQNPRHKITKRGQNVTFRCDPISEHNRLYWYRQTLGQGPEFLTYFQNEAQLEKSRLLSDRFSAERPKGSFSTLEIQRTEQGDSAMYLCASTRGKEPQHFGDGTRLSIL.

The rearrangement uses TRBV7-9 and TRBJ1-1; D ambiguous. Looked up from germline, CDR1 is SEHNR and CDR2 is FQNEAQ (reference sequence). The CDR3 is made up of 14 amino acids. The V end lost 8 bases, the J end lost 1 base, and 14 bases lay between the germline ends. DNA of the CDR3: TGTGCCAGCGGATCCCAAGGGAAGAACACTGAAGCTTTCTTT. This gives the protein CASGSQGKNTEAFF. Using reference TRBV7-9 and TRBJ1-1 for the parts outside the CDR3, the full variable domain is DTGVSQNPRHKITKRGQNVTFRCDPISEHNRLYWYRQTLGQGPEFLTYFQNEAQLEKSRLLSDRFSAERPKGSFSTLEIQRTEQGDSAMYLCASGSQGKNTEAFFGQGTRLTVV.

The chain joins TRBV7-2 to TRBJ1-2; D is possibly TRBD1 (6 bases). V lost 5 bases to trimming and J lost 5 bases, with 15 bases between them. The CDR3 sequence is 14 residues long. Looked up from germline, CDR1 is SGHTA and CDR2 is FQGNSA. The CDR3 spells CASSPLDRIYGYTF. The DNA of the CDR3 is TGTGCCAGCAGCCCCCTGGACAGAATTTATGGCTACACCTTC. Supplemented by reference TRBV7-2 and TRBJ1-2, the full variable domain reads GAGVSQSPSNKVTEKGKDVELRCDPISGHTALYWYRQSLGQGLEFLIYFQGNSAPDKSGLPSDRFSAERTGGSVSTLTIQRTQQEDSAVYLCASSPLDRIYGYTFGSGTRLTVV.

The chain joins TRBV7-2 to TRBJ2-1; D perhaps matches TRBD2 (6 bases). The CDR3 is made up of 13 amino acids. Germline lookup yields CDR1 SGHTA and CDR2 FQGNSA. V was shortened by 3 bases and J by 8 bases, with 11 bases between the two germline ends. The CDR3: CASSFPSGDEQFF. CDR3 in DNA: TGTGCCAGCAGCTTTCCCTCGGGGGATGAGCAGTTCTTC.

The chain employs TRBV25-1 and TRBJ1-6; D is unresolved. Germline assignment: CDR1 MGHDK and CDR2 SYGVNS. V lost 6 bases and J lost 9, with 15 bases in between. The CDR3 spans 14 residues. CDR3 coding DNA: TGTGCCAGCAGCGAGTTCCCGGAGGTTTCACCCCTCCACTTT. This sequence encodes CASSEFPEVSPLHF.

The chain links TRBV7-2 to TRBJ1-2; D might be TRBD1 (5 bases). Germline V gives CDR1 SGHTA, CDR2 FQGNSA. With 5 bases removed from V and 2 bases from J, the gap between germline ends came to 18 bases. CDR3 size: 16 residues. The CDR3 loop reads CASSPRRTGLNYGYTF. CDR3 DNA sequence: TGTGCCAGCAGCCCTCGGAGGACGGGACTGAACTATGGCTACACCTTC.

This clonotype was seen a handful of times. The rearrangement uses TRBV27 and TRBJ2-4; the D is unclear. The CDR3 is made up of 13 amino acids. CDR1 and CDR2 (germline): MNHEY, SMNVEV (reference sequence). V was clipped by 4 bases and J by 12 bases, with 16 bases between them. This chain's CDR3 is CASSSPTGITQYF. CDR3 nucleotide sequence: TGTGCCAGCAGTTCCCCGACTGGGATCACTCAGTACTTC.

The table lists this clonotype with many counts. This rearrangement joins TRBV7-2 to TRBJ2-7; 9 nucleotides align to TRBD1. Trimming took 5 bases from V and 4 from J; bases not matched to a gene: 9. The CDR3 contains 15 residues. Germline V lookup: CDR1 SGHTA, CDR2 FQGNSA. The CDR3 nucleotides are TGTGCCAGCAGCCCAGGGACAGGGATACATTACGAGCAGTACTTC. Amino acid sequence: CASSPGTGIHYEQYF.

The chain links TRBV25-1 to TRBJ1-6, with 7 bases identical to TRBD1. Germline V gives CDR1 MGHDK, CDR2 SYGVNS. The CDR3 is made up of 12 amino acids. V lost 3 bases and J lost 14; bases outside the gene matches: 4. CDR3: CASSDHDRALHF. The CDR3 DNA reads as TGTGCCAGCAGTGACCACGACAGGGCCCTCCACTTT.

This clonotype has a handful of counts. This chain uses TRBV27 with TRBJ2-7; maybe TRBD1 (5 bases). Germline V gene lookup returns CDR1 MNHEY and CDR2 SMNVEV (reference sequence). V was trimmed by 3 bases and J by 0 bases, leaving 12 bases between them. The CDR3 is made up of 15 amino acids. CDR3 sequence reads: CASSLGHPYSYEQYF. The CDR3 coding sequence is TGTGCCAGCAGTTTGGGGCACCCTTACTCCTACGAGCAGTACTTC.

This clonotype was detected a few times. The J gene is TRBJ2-3, the V gene TRBV7-9; tentatively, D is TRBD1 (6 bases). The CDR3 runs 14 residues. Trimming pared 1 base from V and 9 bases from J, leaving 14 bases between. Germline CDR1 SEHNR, CDR2 FQNEAQ (reference sequence). CDR3 DNA: TGTGCCAGCAGCTTAGGGGACAAGCTCCGAACGCAGTATTTT. Translation: CASSLGDKLRTQYF.

This chain uses TRBV7-6 with TRBJ1-6; no definite D call. This CDR3 comprises 16 residues. Germline V gene sequence: CDR1 SGHVS, CDR2 FNYEAQ. The V gene lost 5 bases and the J gene lost 8 bases, with 19 bases spanning the gap. CDR3 sequence (DNA): TGTGCCAGCAGCCCAAACGCGGGGTTAGGCTATTCACCCCTCCACTTT. Its protein product is CASSPNAGLGYSPLHF.

This chain connects TRBV6-1 to TRBJ1-3, with no clear D. The V gene lost 1 base and the J gene lost 1 base, with 8 bases spanning the gap. The CDR3 is made up of 15 amino acids. Germline V lookup: CDR1 MNHNS, CDR2 SASEGT. The CDR3 bases are TGTGCCAGCAGTGAAGGACGAAATTCTGGAAACACCATATATTTT. Translating gives CASSEGRNSGNTIYF.

For this clonotype: At one end, the junction sequence differs from germline, possibly due to a read error. The chain combines TRBV7-9 with TRBJ2-7, with D possibly being TRBD1 (7 bases). CDR3 length: 12 residues. In germline, CDR1 is SEHNR, CDR2 FQNEAQ (reference sequence). The CDR3 here is CASSLALRGADF. CDR3 sequence (DNA): TGTGCCAGCAGCTTAGCGCTCAGGGGGGCTGACTTC.

The sample holds a few counts of this clonotype. The chain employs TRBV28 and TRBJ2-7, with 11 bases lining up with TRBD2. The V gene end was trimmed by 4 bases and the J gene end by 2 bases; junction bases not matched to a gene: 7. The CDR3 totals 16 residues. CDR1 and CDR2 from the germline V gene are MDHEN and SYDVKM. The DNA of the CDR3 is TGTGCCAGCAGTTCAGAGAGACTAGCGGGACCCTACGAGCAGTACTTC. This encodes CASSSERLAGPYEQYF.

There are a few counts of this clonotype. The chain links TRBV27 to TRBJ1-5, with D perhaps matching TRBD1 (6 bases). From germline, CDR1 is MNHEY and CDR2 SMNVEV (reference sequence). The CDR3 runs 12 residues. Deletions cut 11 bases from V and 6 bases from J, with 14 bases between. The CDR3 sequence: CACGAGAQPQHF. The DNA for the CDR3 is TGTGCCTGCGGGGCAGGGGCTCAGCCCCAGCATTTT.